Below, one T cell receptor (beta chain) is given with its context. Its antigen is still unknown. Primers for the PCR totalled 60 Vbeta and 13 Jbeta. Some clones are missing from TCRdb's copy, which holds only in-frame ones; the method was immunoSEQ multiplex PCR. The sample lists approximately 140,000 clones, 73% occurring once. The CDR3 runs to 17 residues. The V gene's germline CDR1 is SGHTA and CDR2 FQGTGA. V was clipped by 1 base and J by 7 bases; unmatched bases: 8. There were likely unrecorded immune exposures, though donors were nominally healthy when sampled. The sample belongs to a study of cytomegalovirus exposure and HLA in healthy donors. Overall study findings and caveats: For TCR beta chains, V- and J-gene trimming was later linked to a missense DCLRE1C variant. HLA restriction was apparent for most CMV-associated TCR beta chains in a later analysis. Investigators reported 164 TCR beta chains as tied to cytomegalovirus.

The chain carries TRBV7-3 and TRBJ2-1, with 12 bases lining up with TRBD2. The clonotype originates from a woman aged 40-49 years in good health and CMV-seronegative. The sequencing sample was made of PBMCs. CDR3 in DNA: TGTGCCAGCAGCTTAAGGGCTAGCGGGGGGGCGGCAAATGAGCAGTTCTTC. This encodes CASSLRASGGAANEQFF.